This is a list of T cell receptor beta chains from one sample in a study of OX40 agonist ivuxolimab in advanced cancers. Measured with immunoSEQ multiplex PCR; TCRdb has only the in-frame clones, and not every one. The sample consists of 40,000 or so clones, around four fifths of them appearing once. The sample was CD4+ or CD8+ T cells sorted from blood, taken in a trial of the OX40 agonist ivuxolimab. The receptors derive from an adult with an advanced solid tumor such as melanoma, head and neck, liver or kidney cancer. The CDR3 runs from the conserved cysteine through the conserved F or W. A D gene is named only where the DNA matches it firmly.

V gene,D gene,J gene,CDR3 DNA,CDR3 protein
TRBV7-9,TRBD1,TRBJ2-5,TGTGCCAGCAGCGCCCGGACGACAGGGGAGACCCAGTACTTC,CASSARTTGETQYF
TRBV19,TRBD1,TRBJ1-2,TGTGCCAGTAGGCCGGGACAGCTATACTATGGCTACACCTTC,CASRPGQLYYGYTF
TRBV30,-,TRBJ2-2,TGTGCCGGAGCTTACGGGGACCCAGGGGAGCTGTTTTTT,CAGAYGDPGELFF
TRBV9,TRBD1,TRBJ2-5,TGTGCCAGCAGCGCACGACAGGGATCAGAGACCCAGTACTTC,CASSARQGSETQYF
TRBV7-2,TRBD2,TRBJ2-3,TGTGCCAGCAGCCTTCGACTAGCGGGGGGGCGCACAGATACGCAGTATTTT,CASSLRLAGGRTDTQYF
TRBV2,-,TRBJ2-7,TGTGCCAGCACTGGCGGGGTTACCTACGAGCAGTACTTC,CASTGGVTYEQYF
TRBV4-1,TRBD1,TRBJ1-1,TGCGCCAGCAGCCACCCAAACAGGGGAAAAACTGAAGCTTTCTTT,CASSHPNRGKTEAFF
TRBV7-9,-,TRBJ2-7,TGTGCCAGCAGCGTAGACCACTACGAGCAGTACTTC,CASSVDHYEQYF
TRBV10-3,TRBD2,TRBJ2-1,TGTGCCATCAGTGATCGGGCTAGCGGGAAGGAGGAGCAGTTCTTC,CAISDRASGKEEQFF
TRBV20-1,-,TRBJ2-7,TGCAGTTATTCCCCCGGGTTCGAGCAGTACTTC,CSYSPGFEQYF
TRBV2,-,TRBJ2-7,TGTGCCAGCAGTGGGGACGGACCTACGAAGGAGTACTTC,CASSGDGPTKEYF
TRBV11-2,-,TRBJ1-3,TGTGCCAGCAGCTTAGATCTCGGACCCGGCTCTGGAAACACCATATATTTT,CASSLDLGPGSGNTIYF
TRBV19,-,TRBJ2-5,TGTGCCAGTGGACAGAACCAAGAGACCCAGTACTTC,CASGQNQETQYF
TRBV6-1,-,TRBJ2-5,TGTGCCACTCAACCCCACAGGGAGGTAGAGACCCAGTACTTC,CATQPHREVETQYF
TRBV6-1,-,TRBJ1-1,TGTGCCAGCAGTGAGTCCAGGGTCGGAACTGAAGCTTTCTTT,CASSESRVGTEAFF
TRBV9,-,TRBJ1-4,TGTGCCAGCAGCCCGTTGGGGGGCGCTTCTGAAAAACTGTTTTTT,CASSPLGGASEKLFF
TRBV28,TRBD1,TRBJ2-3,TGTGCCAGCAGTTCGGGACAGGGGCCAGATACGCAGTATTTT,CASSSGQGPDTQYF
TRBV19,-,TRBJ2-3,TGTGCCAGTAGGGGCAGGGGAGGCGATACGCAGTATTTT,CASRGRGGDTQYF
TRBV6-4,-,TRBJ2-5,TGTGCCAGAGCAGGACAGAATTCAGTCAGGGGACCCCAGTACTTC,CARAGQNSVRGPQYF